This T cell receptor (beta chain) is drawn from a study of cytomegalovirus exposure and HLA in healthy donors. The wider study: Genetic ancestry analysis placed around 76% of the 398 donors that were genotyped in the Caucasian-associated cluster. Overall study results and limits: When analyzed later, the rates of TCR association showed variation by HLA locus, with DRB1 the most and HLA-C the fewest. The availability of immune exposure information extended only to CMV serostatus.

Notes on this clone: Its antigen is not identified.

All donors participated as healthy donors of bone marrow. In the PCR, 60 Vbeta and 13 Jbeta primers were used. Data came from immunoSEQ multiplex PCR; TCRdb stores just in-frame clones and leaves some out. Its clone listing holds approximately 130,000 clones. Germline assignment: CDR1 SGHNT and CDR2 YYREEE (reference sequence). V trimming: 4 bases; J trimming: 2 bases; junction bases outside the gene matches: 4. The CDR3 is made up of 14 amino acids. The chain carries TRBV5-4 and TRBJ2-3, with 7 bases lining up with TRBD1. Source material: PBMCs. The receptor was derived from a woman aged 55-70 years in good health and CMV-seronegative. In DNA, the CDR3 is TGTGCCAGCAGCACGGGACAGACCACAGATACGCAGTATTTT. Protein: CASSTGQTTDTQYF.